This T cell receptor beta chain was sequenced in a study of cytomegalovirus exposure and HLA in healthy donors. A multiplex PCR was run with 60 Vbeta primers and 13 Jbeta primers. The repertoire was sequenced with immunoSEQ multiplex PCR; TCRdb's copy has only in-frame clones and lacks some. Among fewer than 250,000 clones listed, approximately 81% were seen once. Details on this clone: Its antigen is undetermined.

V shed 8 bases, J shed 4 bases, and the junction held 9 bases outside the gene matches. The CDR3 covers 15 residues. The germline CDR1 and CDR2 sequences are MNHEY and SMNVEV (reference sequence). Study-wide results and caveats: Follow-up analysis seemed to connect common viral pathogens with several of the most significant clusters identified. Presence/absence analyses assumed roughly uniform sequencing depth across donors.

Absent from the records is this donor's CMV serostatus. The rearrangement uses TRBV27 and TRBJ1-4; 8 positions agree with TRBD1. Sample: PBMCs. The receptor was derived from a human donor in good health. CDR3 protein: CASRTGLGGNEKLFF. The CDR3, as DNA: TGTGCCAGCCGGACAGGGTTAGGAGGTAATGAAAAACTGTTTTTT.